These T cell receptor gamma chains were read from a single sample in a study of human gamma delta and Vdelta1 T cells. No antigens are known for them. TCRdb reanalysed the PCR reads via CATT. This sample has some 8,500 gamma-chain clones, with 45% found just once. Sequencing was carried out using Vdelta1 gamma-delta T cells from blood grown in culture (DOT cells). These receptors were obtained from a human donor in good health. The CDR3 runs from the conserved cysteine through the conserved F or W. Fields, in order: J gene, clone size, V gene, CDR3 protein, CDR3 DNA. Size values are once, few and many counts, or a class for expanded clones, and some rows have none.

j_gene: TRGJ1/TRGJ2; abundance: -; v_gene: TRGV3; CDR3aa: CATWDNPHYYKKLF; CDR3nt: TGTGCCACCTGGGACAATCCTCATTATTATAAGAAACTCTTT
j_gene: TRGJ1/TRGJ2; abundance: -; v_gene: TRGV9; CDR3aa: CALWEVHPNYYKKLF; CDR3nt: TGTGCCTTGTGGGAGGTGCACCCCAATTATTATAAGAAACTCTTT
j_gene: TRGJ1/TRGJ2; abundance: few; v_gene: TRGV4; CDR3aa: CATWATYYYKKLF; CDR3nt: TGTGCCACCTGGGCGACCTATTATTATAAGAAACTCTTT
j_gene: TRGJ1/TRGJ2; abundance: few; v_gene: TRGV4; CDR3aa: CATWESEKLF; CDR3nt: TGTGCCACCTGGGAGAGTGAGAAACTCTTT
j_gene: TRGJ1/TRGJ2; abundance: few; v_gene: TRGV9; CDR3aa: CALWECKKLF; CDR3nt: TGTGCCTTGTGGGAATGTAAGAAACTCTTT
j_gene: TRGJ1/TRGJ2; abundance: -; v_gene: TRGV4; CDR3aa: CATWGPPYYKKLF; CDR3nt: TGTGCCACCTGGGGACCGCCTTATTATAAGAAACTCTTT
j_gene: TRGJ1/TRGJ2; abundance: -; v_gene: TRGV8; CDR3aa: CATWTSVNYYKKLF; CDR3nt: TGTGCCACCTGGACTTCGGTGAATTATTATAAGAAACTCTTT
j_gene: TRGJP; abundance: -; v_gene: TRGV9; CDR3aa: CALWVQELGKKIKVF; CDR3nt: TGTGCCTTGTGGGTCCAAGAGTTGGGCAAAAAAATCAAGGTATTT
j_gene: TRGJP2; abundance: -; v_gene: TRGV2; CDR3aa: CATWDLAASGRSDWIKTF; CDR3nt: TGTGCCACCTGGGACTTAGCCGCCTCGGGGCGTAGTGATTGGATCAAGACGTTT
j_gene: TRGJP2; abundance: -; v_gene: TRGV2; CDR3aa: CATWDASDWIKTF; CDR3nt: TGTGCCACCTGGGACGCCAGTGATTGGATCAAGACGTTT
j_gene: TRGJ1/TRGJ2; abundance: -; v_gene: TRGV4; CDR3aa: CATWDETRRDYYKKLF; CDR3nt: TGTGCCACCTGGGATGAAACTCGGAGGGATTATTATAAGAAACTCTTT
j_gene: TRGJ1/TRGJ2; abundance: few; v_gene: TRGV3; CDR3aa: CATWDAWRHYKKLF; CDR3nt: TGTGCCACCTGGGACGCATGGCGGCATTATAAGAAACTCTTT
j_gene: TRGJ1/TRGJ2; abundance: -; v_gene: TRGV8; CDR3aa: CATWDSSAYYKKLF; CDR3nt: TGTGCCACCTGGGATAGTTCTGCCTATTATAAGAAACTCTTT
j_gene: TRGJ1/TRGJ2; abundance: -; v_gene: TRGV5; CDR3aa: CATWDRTVRGILYYKKLF; CDR3nt: TGTGCCACCTGGGACCGAACCGTGCGGGGGATTTTGTATTATAAGAAACTCTTT
j_gene: TRGJP2; abundance: -; v_gene: TRGV2; CDR3aa: CATWDGRSDWIKTF; CDR3nt: TGTGCCACCTGGGACGGTCGTAGTGATTGGATCAAGACGTTT
j_gene: TRGJ1/TRGJ2; abundance: -; v_gene: TRGV2; CDR3aa: CATWDGRMNYYKKLF; CDR3nt: TGTGCCACCTGGGACGGGCGGATGAATTATTATAAGAAACTCTTT
j_gene: TRGJ1/TRGJ2; abundance: -; v_gene: TRGV4; CDR3aa: CATWTPGKKLF; CDR3nt: TGTGCCACCTGGACCCCGGGTAAGAAACTCTTT
j_gene: TRGJ1/TRGJ2; abundance: few; v_gene: TRGV2; CDR3aa: CATWLDYYKKLF; CDR3nt: TGTGCCACCTGGCTCGATTATTATAAGAAACTCTTT
j_gene: TRGJ1/TRGJ2; abundance: -; v_gene: TRGV4; CDR3aa: CATWVTSYYKKLF; CDR3nt: TGTGCCACCTGGGTTACATCTTATTATAAGAAACTCTTT
j_gene: TRGJP2; abundance: -; v_gene: TRGV2; CDR3aa: CATWDGPWGSDWIKTF; CDR3nt: TGTGCCACCTGGGACGGGCCTTGGGGTAGTGATTGGATCAAGACGTTT
j_gene: TRGJ1/TRGJ2; abundance: -; v_gene: TRGV8; CDR3aa: CATWDTAKNYYKKLF; CDR3nt: TGTGCCACCTGGGATACTGCTAAGAATTATTATAAGAAACTCTTT
j_gene: TRGJ1/TRGJ2; abundance: few; v_gene: TRGV8; CDR3aa: CATWDNKKLF; CDR3nt: TGTGCCACCTGGGATAACAAGAAACTCTTT
j_gene: TRGJ1/TRGJ2; abundance: -; v_gene: TRGV3; CDR3aa: CATWTSNKKLF; CDR3nt: TGTGCCACCTGGACCAGTAATAAGAAACTCTTT
j_gene: TRGJ1/TRGJ2; abundance: few; v_gene: TRGV9; CDR3aa: CALWEVLPPYYKKLF; CDR3nt: TGTGCCTTGTGGGAGGTGCTCCCTCCTTATTATAAGAAACTCTTT
j_gene: TRGJ1/TRGJ2; abundance: -; v_gene: TRGV8; CDR3aa: CATWEIGKLF; CDR3nt: TGTGCCACCTGGGAGATAGGGAAACTCTTT
j_gene: TRGJ1/TRGJ2; abundance: -; v_gene: TRGV2; CDR3aa: CATWDPTIYYKKLF; CDR3nt: TGTGCCACCTGGGACCCTACGATATATTATAAGAAACTCTTT
j_gene: TRGJ1/TRGJ2; abundance: -; v_gene: TRGV9; CDR3aa: CALWRTEPTYYKKLF; CDR3nt: TGTGCCTTGTGGAGGACGGAGCCGACTTATTATAAGAAACTCTTT
j_gene: TRGJP1; abundance: once; v_gene: TRGV10; CDR3aa: CAAWHRAGWFKIF; CDR3nt: TGTGCTGCGTGGCACCGGGCCGGTTGGTTCAAGATATTT
j_gene: TRGJ1/TRGJ2; abundance: -; v_gene: TRGV4; CDR3aa: CATWDGTNYYKKLF; CDR3nt: TGTGCCACCTGGGATGGGACGAATTATTATAAGAAACTCTTT
j_gene: TRGJ1/TRGJ2; abundance: medium-sized; v_gene: TRGV9; CDR3aa: CALWEAYYKKLF; CDR3nt: TGTGCCTTGTGGGAGGCCTATTATAAGAAACTCTTT
j_gene: TRGJ1/TRGJ2; abundance: -; v_gene: TRGV5; CDR3aa: CATWDRTREYKKLF; CDR3nt: TGTGCCACCTGGGACAGAACGAGAGAATATAAGAAACTCTTT
j_gene: TRGJ1/TRGJ2; abundance: -; v_gene: TRGV4; CDR3aa: CATWAPRGKLF; CDR3nt: TGTGCCACCTGGGCCCCCCGGGGGAAACTCTTT
j_gene: TRGJ1/TRGJ2; abundance: -; v_gene: TRGV4; CDR3aa: CATWDEVNYYKKLF; CDR3nt: TGTGCCACCTGGGATGAAGTGAATTATTATAAGAAACTCTTT
j_gene: TRGJ1/TRGJ2; abundance: -; v_gene: TRGV4; CDR3aa: CATWDGRNPVLDYKKLF; CDR3nt: TGTGCCACCTGGGATGGCCGGAACCCCGTCCTAGATTATAAGAAACTCTTT
j_gene: TRGJ1/TRGJ2; abundance: few; v_gene: TRGV4; CDR3aa: CATWDGPHYKKLF; CDR3nt: TGTGCCACCTGGGATGGGCCGCATTATAAGAAACTCTTT
j_gene: TRGJ1/TRGJ2; abundance: once; v_gene: TRGV8; CDR3aa: CATWDMGYYKKLF; CDR3nt: TGTGCCACCTGGGACATGGGATATTATAAGAAACTCTTT
j_gene: TRGJ1/TRGJ2; abundance: -; v_gene: TRGV8; CDR3aa: CATWDIPYYKKLF; CDR3nt: TGTGCCACCTGGGATATCCCTTATTATAAGAAACTCTTT
j_gene: TRGJ1/TRGJ2; abundance: few; v_gene: TRGV5; CDR3aa: CATWDKLYKKLF; CDR3nt: TGTGCCACCTGGGACAAGCTTTATAAGAAACTCTTT
j_gene: TRGJP2; abundance: -; v_gene: TRGV8; CDR3aa: CATWPNVGSDWIKTF; CDR3nt: TGTGCCACCTGGCCGAATGTCGGTAGTGATTGGATCAAGACGTTT
j_gene: TRGJ1/TRGJ2; abundance: -; v_gene: TRGV9; CDR3aa: CALPGYDKKLF; CDR3nt: TGTGCCTTGCCCGGCTATGATAAGAAACTCTTT
j_gene: TRGJ1/TRGJ2; abundance: -; v_gene: TRGV10; CDR3aa: CAAWVTKLF; CDR3nt: TGTGCTGCGTGGGTTACGAAACTCTTT
j_gene: TRGJ1/TRGJ2; abundance: few; v_gene: TRGV9; CDR3aa: CALWEAPRYKKLF; CDR3nt: TGTGCCTTGTGGGAGGCCCCCCGGTATAAGAAACTCTTT
j_gene: TRGJ1/TRGJ2; abundance: -; v_gene: TRGV5; CDR3aa: CATWDMHYYKKLF; CDR3nt: TGTGCCACCTGGGACATGCATTATTATAAGAAACTCTTT
j_gene: TRGJ1/TRGJ2; abundance: -; v_gene: TRGV9; CDR3aa: CALWEVQPPNYYKKLF; CDR3nt: TGTGCCTTGTGGGAGGTGCAGCCCCCGAATTATTATAAGAAACTCTTT
j_gene: TRGJ1/TRGJ2; abundance: -; v_gene: TRGV3; CDR3aa: CATWDGRNYYKKLF; CDR3nt: TGTGCCACCTGGGACGGACGAAATTATTATAAGAAACTCTTT